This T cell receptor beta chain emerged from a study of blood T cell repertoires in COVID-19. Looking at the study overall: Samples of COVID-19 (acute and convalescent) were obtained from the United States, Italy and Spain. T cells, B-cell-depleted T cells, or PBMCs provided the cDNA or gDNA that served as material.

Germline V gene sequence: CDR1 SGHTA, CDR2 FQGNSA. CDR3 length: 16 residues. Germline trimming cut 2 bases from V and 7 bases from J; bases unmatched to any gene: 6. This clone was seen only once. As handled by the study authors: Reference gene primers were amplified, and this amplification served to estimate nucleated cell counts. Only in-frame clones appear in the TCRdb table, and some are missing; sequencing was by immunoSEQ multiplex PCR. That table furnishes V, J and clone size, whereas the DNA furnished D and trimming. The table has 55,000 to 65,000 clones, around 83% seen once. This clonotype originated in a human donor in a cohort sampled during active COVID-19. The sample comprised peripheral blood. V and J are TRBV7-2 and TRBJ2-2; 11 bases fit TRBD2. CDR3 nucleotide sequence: TGTGCCAGCAGCTTAATACTAGCGGGGGAAGGCGGGGAGCTGTTTTTT. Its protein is CASSLILAGEGGELFF. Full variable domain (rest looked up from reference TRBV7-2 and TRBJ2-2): GAGVSQSPSNKVTEKGKDVELRCDPISGHTALYWYRQSLGQGLEFLIYFQGNSAPDKSGLPSDRFSAERTGGSVSTLTIQRTQQEDSAVYLCASSLILAGEGGELFFGEGSRLTVL.